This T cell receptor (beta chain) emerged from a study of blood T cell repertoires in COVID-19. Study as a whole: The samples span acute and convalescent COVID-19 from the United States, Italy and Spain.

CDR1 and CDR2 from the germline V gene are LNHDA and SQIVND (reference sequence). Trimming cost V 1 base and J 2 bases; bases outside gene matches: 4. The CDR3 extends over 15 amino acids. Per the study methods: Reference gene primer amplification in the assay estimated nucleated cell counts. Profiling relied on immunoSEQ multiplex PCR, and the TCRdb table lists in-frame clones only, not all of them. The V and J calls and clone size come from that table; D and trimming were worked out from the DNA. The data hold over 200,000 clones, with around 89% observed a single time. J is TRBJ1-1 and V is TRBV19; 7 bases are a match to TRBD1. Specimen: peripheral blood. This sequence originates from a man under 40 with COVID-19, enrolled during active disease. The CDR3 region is CASSIVYRGNTEAFF. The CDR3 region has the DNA TGTGCCAGTAGTATAGTCTACAGGGGTAACACTGAAGCTTTCTTT.